These 16 T cell receptor beta chains were sequenced from one sample in a study of T cell repertoires in cytomegalovirus infection. TCRdb ran MiXCR on the reads and lists one entry per CDR3 protein. The sample records 700,000 to 850,000 distinct CDR3 sequences, roughly 33% being singletons. No antigen has been assigned to these receptors. The material sequenced was cultured CD8+ T cells from PBMCs, taken from culture after CMV antigen stimulation. These receptors were obtained from a human donor in good health (CMV status not recorded). Some clones in this sample may be carry-over from other donors' samples.

This clonotype was observed a few times. The V gene is TRBV7-8, the J gene TRBJ1-2, with no clear D. Germline V lookup: CDR1 SGHVS, CDR2 FQNEAQ. V was pared by 5 bases and J by 14 bases, with 15 bases between. The CDR3 runs 11 residues. CDR3 sequence: CASSPDPVWTF. The CDR3 DNA is TGTGCCAGCAGCCCAGACCCAGTATGGACCTTC.

V usage is TRBV6-5 and J usage is TRBJ2-1; D gene uncertain. V lost 2 bases to trimming and J lost 7 bases, with 15 bases between them. This CDR3 region has 15 residues. Germline V gene sequence: CDR1 MNHEY, CDR2 SVGAGI. CDR3 nucleotides: TGTGCCAGCAGTTACAGGCAGTCTTCCCCAAATGAGCAGTTCTTC. Its translation is CASSYRQSSPNEQFF.

This rearrangement joins TRBV7-9 to TRBJ2-7; D remains unclear. Trimming cost V 6 bases and J 0 bases, with 9 bases left between them. The germline V gene encodes CDR1 SEHNR and CDR2 FQNEAQ (reference sequence). This CDR3 has 13 amino acids. The CDR3 DNA reads TGTGCCAGCAGGTTCATAGACTCCTACGAGCAGTACTTC. Its translation is CASRFIDSYEQYF.

This clonotype was observed a handful of times. The CDR3 sequence is CASSPSDLQETQYF. The CDR3 DNA reads as TGCGCCAGCAGCCCCTCAGACTTACAAGAGACCCAGTACTTC. V gene TRBV4-1 combines with J gene TRBJ2-5; the D is unclear. V gave up 4 bases and J gave up 2 bases, with 11 bases separating them. The CDR3 consists of 14 residues. Germline V CDR1 and CDR2: MGHRA, YSYEKL.

About this clonotype: Sequence at one end of the junction differs from germline and may be a read error. This chain uses TRBV7-6 with TRBJ1-4; D is unresolved. The germline V gene has CDR1 SGHVS and CDR2 FNYEAQ. The CDR3 is made up of 12 amino acids. The CDR3 nucleotides read TGTGCTAGCAGCCTAGACGGAGAGGAACTGTTTTTT. This gives the protein CASSLDGEELFF.

This clonotype was detected many times. The rearrangement links TRBV12-3 or TRBV12-4 to TRBJ1-2; no clear D gene. This CDR3 contains 15 residues. Deletions cut 5 bases from V and 4 bases from J, with 17 bases between. The CDR3 loop reads CASSTDPIPGYGYTF. The CDR3, as DNA: TGTGCCAGCAGTACCGATCCGATACCCGGCTATGGCTACACCTTC.

This clonotype was detected once. Here the CDR3 DNA reads TGCGCCAGCAGCCAAGGAGGGTTTGTAGACATTCAGTACTTC. This sequence encodes CASSQGGFVDIQYF. The chain carries TRBV4-1 and TRBJ2-4, with a weak D call TRBD2 (5 bases). Germline assignment: CDR1 MGHRA and CDR2 YSYEKL. This CDR3 is 14 amino acids long. The germline V and J ends were trimmed by 1 base and 8 bases, with 12 bases remaining between them.

This chain joins TRBV10-3 and TRBJ1-2, with TRBD1 matching 9 bases. CDR3 length equals 16 residues. The germline gives CDR1 ENHRY, CDR2 SYGVKD. Trimming at V came to 0 bases and at J to 8 bases, leaving 10 bases not matched to a gene. The DNA for the CDR3 is TGTGCCATCAGTGAGTCTAGGCGGGACAGGGTACAAGGCTACACCTTC. Encoded protein: CAISESRRDRVQGYTF.

In this sample, this clonotype turned up many times. The V and J genes are TRBV7-9 and TRBJ1-1; unclear D gene. V lost 5 bases, J lost 4 bases, and 14 bases lay in between. This CDR3 has 14 residues. CDR1 is SEHNR and CDR2 is FQNEAQ in the germline V gene (reference sequence). CDR3 nucleotide sequence: TGTGCCAGCAGCCGGTCCGGGGTAGGCACTGAAGCTTTCTTT. It specifies CASSRSGVGTEAFF. The whole variable domain, remainder taken from reference TRBV7-9 and TRBJ1-1, is DTGVSQNPRHKITKRGQNVTFRCDPISEHNRLYWYRQTLGQGPEFLTYFQNEAQLEKSRLLSDRFSAERPKGSFSTLEIQRTEQGDSAMYLCASSRSGVGTEAFFGQGTRLTVV.

This clonotype was seen a few times. The rearrangement links TRBV2 to TRBJ1-6; TRBD1 might be the D (5 bases). Germline V gene data show CDR1 as SNHLY and CDR2 as FYNNEI. Between the trimmed V and J ends, which lost 7 bases and 7 bases, there was a span of 14 bases. CDR3 length: 14 residues. CDR3 in amino acids: CASNERGGNSPLHF. CDR3 coding DNA: TGTGCCAGCAACGAACGCGGGGGGAATTCACCCCTCCACTTT. Based on the CDR3 plus reference TRBV2 and TRBJ1-6, the full variable domain is EPEVTQTPSHQVTQMGQEVILRCVPISNHLYFYWYRQILGQKVEFLVSFYNNEISEKSEIFDDQFSVERPDGSNFTLKIRSTKLEDSAMYFCASNERGGNSPLHFGNGTRLTVT.

As concerns this clonotype: The junction differs from germline at one of its ends, possibly a read error. The rearrangement joins TRBV19 to TRBJ1-5, with D unclear. Germline V gene lookup returns CDR1 LNHDA and CDR2 SQIVND (reference sequence). The CDR3 sequence is 13 residues long. The CDR3, as DNA: TGTGCCAGTAGTTGGAGGGCGAATCAGCTCCAGCATTTT. Translating gives CASSWRANQLQHF.

This clonotype showed up just a few times. CDR3 coding DNA: TGTGCCAGCAGTTACTTAGGTTATGGGTCGAACACTGAAGCTTTCTTT. This encodes CASSYLGYGSNTEAFF. The V and J genes are TRBV6-5 and TRBJ1-1, with no clear D. The V end was cut by 1 base, the J end by 1 base, with 13 bases between. Germline loops: CDR1 MNHEY, CDR2 SVGAGI. The CDR3 consists of 16 residues.

The gene calls are TRBV6-8 and TRBJ2-7; D perhaps matches TRBD2 (5 bases). Germline V lookup: CDR1 MNHGY, CDR2 SAAAGT. CDR3 length: 13 residues. V was cut by 6 bases and J by 3 bases, with 12 bases left in between. In DNA, the CDR3 is TGTGCCAGCAGCCGCCCGGACTTCTACGAGCAGTACTTC. Protein: CASSRPDFYEQYF.

The chain employs TRBV12-3 or TRBV12-4 and TRBJ1-2; no firm D call. The germline V and J ends were trimmed by 3 bases and 4 bases, with 12 bases remaining between them. The CDR3 contains 14 residues. CDR3 region: CASSFRTVIYGYTF. Here the CDR3 DNA reads TGTGCCAGCAGTTTCAGGACGGTAATCTATGGCTACACCTTC.

This chain joins TRBV6-8 and TRBJ1-1; 7 nucleotides align to TRBD1. CDR3 size: 12 residues. The junction had 10 bases not matched to a gene; V was cut back by 10 bases and J by 8 bases. Germline CDR1 and CDR2: MNHGY and SAAAGT. The CDR3 bases are TGTGCCACCGTGAGGGGAGGGGGCGAAGCTTTCTTT. This translates into CATVRGGGEAFF.

J is TRBJ2-3 and V is TRBV7-3; TRBD2 matches at 8 bases. V lost 3 bases to trimming and J lost 2 bases; unmatched junction nucleotides: 7. The length of the CDR3 is 16 residues. Per the germline V gene, CDR1 is SGHTA and CDR2 is FQGTGA. The CDR3 DNA follows: TGTGCCAGCAGCTTTGGGCTAGCGGGTCCCACAGATACGCAGTATTTT. Encoded protein: CASSFGLAGPTDTQYF.